The 2 T cell receptor beta chains reported below all come from one sample, sequenced in a study of T cell responses to AZD1222 COVID-19 vaccine. Produced via immunoSEQ multiplex PCR; TCRdb's table is partial and in-frame only. The sample yields about 140,000 clones, roughly 88% seen once. The source material was peripheral blood, sampled 28 days after the second AZD1222 dose. These receptor sequences come from an adult who received the AZD1222 COVID-19 vaccine.

V and J are TRBV19 and TRBJ1-2; 7 bases agree with TRBD1. V trimming: 7 bases; J trimming: 7 bases; junction bases outside the gene matches: 6. This CDR3 spans 12 amino acids. CDR1 and CDR2 from the germline V gene are LNHDA and SQIVND (reference sequence). This CDR3 is CASKQGFSGYTF. The CDR3 DNA follows: TGTGCCAGTAAACAGGGGTTTAGTGGCTACACCTTC.

V usage is TRBV15 and J usage is TRBJ2-1; 10 bases match TRBD1. The CDR3 is 15 amino acids. The germline gives CDR1 LNHNV, CDR2 YYDKDF (reference sequence). The trim removed 1 base at V and 4 bases at J, leaving 1 base unmatched. The CDR3 DNA follows: TGTGCCACCAGCAGAGGGGGACAGGGGTACAATGAGCAGTTCTTC. This codes for CATSRGGQGYNEQFF.